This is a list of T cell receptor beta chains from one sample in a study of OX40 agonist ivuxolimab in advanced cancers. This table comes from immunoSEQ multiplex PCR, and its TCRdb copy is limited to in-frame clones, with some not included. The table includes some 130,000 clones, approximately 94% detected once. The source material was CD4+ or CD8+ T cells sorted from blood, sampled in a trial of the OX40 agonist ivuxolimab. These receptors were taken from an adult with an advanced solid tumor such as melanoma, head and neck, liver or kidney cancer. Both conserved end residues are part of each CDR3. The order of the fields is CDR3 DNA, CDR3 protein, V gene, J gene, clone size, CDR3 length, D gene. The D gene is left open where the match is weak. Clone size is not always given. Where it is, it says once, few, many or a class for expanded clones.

TGCGCCAGCAGCCAAGGGGACAGGGCAGGAGCTTTCTTT	CASSQGDRAGAFF	TRBV4-1	TRBJ1-1	few	13	TRBD1
TGTGCCAGCAGTGGCACAGGGGACTATGGCTACACCTTC	CASSGTGDYGYTF	TRBV6-5	TRBJ1-2	-	13	TRBD1
TGTGCCAGCTCATCAAACGCACAGGGAATGGGAGAAAAACTGTTTTTT	CASSSNAQGMGEKLFF	TRBV18	TRBJ1-4	-	16	-
TGTGCCAGCAGCCCGGGACTAGCGGGAGTGACAGATACGCAGTATTTT	CASSPGLAGVTDTQYF	TRBV9	TRBJ2-3	-	16	TRBD2
TGTGCTAGCAGCTTAGGGCACAGCTCCTACGAGCAGTACTTC	CASSLGHSSYEQYF	TRBV7-7	TRBJ2-7	-	14	-
TGCGCCAGCAGCCGAGGGGACAGGTCGGATGGCTACACCTTC	CASSRGDRSDGYTF	TRBV4-3	TRBJ1-2	-	14	TRBD1
TGCGCCAGCAGCTTGGAGGGGGACGGATATGGCTACACCTTC	CASSLEGDGYGYTF	TRBV5-1	TRBJ1-2	-	14	-
TGTGCCAGCTCAGAATTAGACGAAGGTACGCAGTATTTT	CASSELDEGTQYF	TRBV18	TRBJ2-3	-	13	-
TGTGCCAGCAGTTACAGCTATGGCTACACCTTC	CASSYSYGYTF	TRBV6-1	TRBJ1-2	-	11	-
TGTGCCAGCAGCGCTAGCGGGGTGGGGGTCAATGAGCAGTTCTTC	CASSASGVGVNEQFF	TRBV9	TRBJ2-1	-	15	TRBD2
TGTGCCAGCAGCTTGGATCCTGGTAGCAATCAGCCCCAGCATTTT	CASSLDPGSNQPQHF	TRBV5-4	TRBJ1-5	-	15	-
TGCGCCAGCAGAACCGGGACAGGGACCTATAATTCACCCCTCCACTTT	CASRTGTGTYNSPLHF	TRBV4-3	TRBJ1-6	-	16	TRBD1
TGTGCCAGCAGCGTAGGACTAACGGCTAACTATGGCTACACCTTC	CASSVGLTANYGYTF	TRBV9	TRBJ1-2	-	15	-
TGTGCCAGCAGCCCGGGACAGGGGTCTAGCTTTTTTGAAGAGACCCAGTACTTC	CASSPGQGSSFFEETQYF	TRBV27	TRBJ2-5	-	18	TRBD1
TGTGCCATCGTGGGGCACAGGGGTGTCCACGAGCAGTACTTC	CAIVGHRGVHEQYF	TRBV2	TRBJ2-7	-	14	TRBD1
TGCGCCAGCAGCTCACAGTACCAAGAGACCCAGTACTTC	CASSSQYQETQYF	TRBV5-1	TRBJ2-5	-	13	-
TGTGCCAGCAGAGGGGGGAGGCCCCAAGGGGAGCAGTTCTTC	CASRGGRPQGEQFF	TRBV4-2	TRBJ2-1	-	14	-
TGTGCCAGCAGTGAACGGGAGACCCAGTACTTC	CASSERETQYF	TRBV2	TRBJ2-5	-	11	-
TGTGCCAGCAGCTTCACACCTTACTACGAGCAGTACTTC	CASSFTPYYEQYF	TRBV11-1	TRBJ2-7	-	13	-
TGTGCCATCGCGGGAGGCAGGGAAGGCAATCAGCCCCAGCATTTT	CAIAGGREGNQPQHF	TRBV10-3	TRBJ1-5	-	15	-
TGTGCCAGCAGCCCACCGATCGACAAAACAGGGCTGGGACTAGCGGGAACCACAGATACGCAGTATTTT	CASSPPIDKTGLGLAGTTDTQYF	TRBV27	TRBJ2-3	-	23	TRBD2
TGTGCCAGCAGCTTGTGGGGGGCCAACGAGCAGTACTTC	CASSLWGANEQYF	TRBV5-6	TRBJ2-7	-	13	-
TGCGCCAGCAGCGTAGGGACAGGGGGTTCTAACTATGGCTACACCTTC	CASSVGTGGSNYGYTF	TRBV5-1	TRBJ1-2	few	16	TRBD1
TGCGCCAGCAGTCCCCCTAATGAAAAACTGTTTTTT	CASSPPNEKLFF	TRBV23-1	TRBJ1-4	-	12	-
TGCGCCAGCAGCCAAGACGTACTAGGGGCGCGGTACGAGCAGTACTTC	CASSQDVLGARYEQYF	TRBV4-3	TRBJ2-7	-	16	-
TGCGCCAGCAGCACACATAAGAACACTGAAGCTTTCTTT	CASSTHKNTEAFF	TRBV4-3	TRBJ1-1	-	13	-
TGTGCCAGCAGCGCGGGACACTCGAGCTCCTACGAGCAGTACTTC	CASSAGHSSSYEQYF	TRBV9	TRBJ2-7	-	15	-
TGTGCCAGCAGCCGCCCCGGGACGCAAAACAATGAGCAGTTCTTC	CASSRPGTQNNEQFF	TRBV5-4	TRBJ2-1	-	15	-
TGTGCCAGCTCACCAATGGGGACCTACAATGAGCAGTTCTTC	CASSPMGTYNEQFF	TRBV18	TRBJ2-1	-	14	-
TGTGCCAGCAGCGTAGTAGGTCAGGGAAGCTCTGGGGCCAACGTCCTGACTTTC	CASSVVGQGSSGANVLTF	TRBV9	TRBJ2-6	-	18	-